These 8 T cell receptor beta chains were sequenced from one sample in a study of T cell repertoires in cytomegalovirus infection. From the reads, TCRdb called clonotypes with MiXCR, one entry per CDR3 protein. The sample has more than 150,000 distinct CDR3 sequences, around 20% seen once. The sample comprised PBMCs. The receptor source for this set is a human donor in good health (CMV status not recorded). Some clones in this sample may be carry-over from other donors' samples.

The chain is built from TRBV5-1 and TRBJ2-7; 9 positions match TRBD1. Germline trimming cut 0 bases from V and 7 bases from J; bases unmatched to any gene: 8. CDR1 is SGHRS and CDR2 is YFSETQ in the germline V gene. This CDR3 is 15 amino acids long. This CDR3 reads CASSLGWTGVGEQYF. The CDR3 nucleotides read TGCGCCAGCAGCTTGGGATGGACAGGGGTAGGAGAGCAGTACTTC. Variable domain in full (rest from reference TRBV5-1 and TRBJ2-7): KAGVTQTPRYLIKTRGQQVTLSCSPISGHRSVSWYQQTPGQGLQFLFEYFSETQRNKGNFPGRFSGRQFSNSRSEMNVSTLELGDSALYLCASSLGWTGVGEQYFGPGTRLTVT.

This clonotype has ten or more counts. This rearrangement joins TRBV7-9 to TRBJ2-5; 10 nucleotides line up with TRBD2. V lost 3 bases to trimming and J lost 4 bases; unmatched junction nucleotides: 8. This CDR3 is built from 16 residues. The germline V gene encodes CDR1 SEHNR and CDR2 FQNEAQ (reference sequence). CDR3 DNA sequence: TGTGCCAGCAGCTTGGGAGCGGGAGGGCCTCGAGAGACCCAGTACTTC. Translation gives CASSLGAGGPRETQYF.

There are a few counts of this clonotype. The chain is built from TRBV28 and TRBJ2-7, with 8 bases lining up with TRBD1. CDR3 size: 14 residues. V gave up 3 bases and J gave up 5 bases; unmatched junction bases: 6. In germline, CDR1 is MDHEN, CDR2 SYDVKM. The CDR3 here is CASSFRTGYDEQYF. The DNA of the CDR3 is TGTGCCAGCAGTTTTAGGACAGGGTATGACGAGCAGTACTTC.

V gene TRBV19 combines with J gene TRBJ2-3; D is perhaps TRBD1 (6 bases). The CDR3 has 13 amino acids. V shed 5 bases and J shed 8 bases, with 14 bases lying between them. CDR1 is LNHDA, CDR2 SQIVND, per germline (reference sequence). CDR3 sequence: CASSPNRVATQYF. CDR3 nucleotides: TGTGCCAGTAGTCCTAACAGGGTGGCTACGCAGTATTTT. Looking up the rest from reference TRBV19 and TRBJ2-3 gives the full variable domain: DGGITQSPKYLFRKEGQNVTLSCEQNLNHDAMYWYRQDPGQGLRLIYYSQIVNDFQKGDIAEGYSVSREKKESFPLTVTSAQKNPTAFYLCASSPNRVATQYFGPGTRLTVL.

V gene TRBV20-1 combines with J gene TRBJ1-2; 8 nucleotides match TRBD1. The CDR3 loop spans 12 amino acids. V lost 4 bases to trimming and J lost 5 bases; unmatched junction nucleotides: 3. Germline V gene sequence: CDR1 DFQATT, CDR2 SNEGSKA (reference sequence). As DNA, the CDR3 is TGCAGTGCTATAAGGACAGGGTATGGCTACACCTTC. Protein: CSAIRTGYGYTF.

The chain employs TRBV7-9 and TRBJ2-3; D is possibly TRBD1 or TRBD2 (6 bases each). The CDR3 length is 14 residues. The V gene lost 3 bases and the J gene lost 5 bases, with 12 bases spanning the gap. Germline CDR1 is SEHNR and CDR2 is FQNEAQ (reference sequence). The CDR3 loop reads CASSLWGAEDTQYF. CDR3 bases: TGTGCCAGCAGCTTGTGGGGGGCCGAAGATACGCAGTATTTT.

This clonotype was observed a handful of times. The genes are TRBV15 and TRBJ2-7, with D possibly being TRBD1 (6 bases). From germline, CDR1 is LNHNV and CDR2 YYDKDF (reference sequence). The CDR3 runs 14 residues. V was cut by 5 bases and J by 7 bases, with 18 bases left in between. CDR3 sequence (DNA): TGTGCCACCAGCGTAGGGGGACCCTCGGGAGAGCAGTACTTC. The encoded protein is CATSVGGPSGEQYF.

Worth noting for this clonotype: At one end, the junction sequence differs from germline, possibly due to a read error. The chain joins TRBV19 to TRBJ2-1, with a tentative D call TRBD2 (6 bases). The CDR3 runs 14 residues. Per germline, CDR1 LNHDA and CDR2 SQIVND (reference sequence). The CDR3 DNA reads TGTGCCAGTAGCCTTAACCCGGGACTGACCTCTTGGGTCTTC. Protein product: CASSLNPGLTSWVF.